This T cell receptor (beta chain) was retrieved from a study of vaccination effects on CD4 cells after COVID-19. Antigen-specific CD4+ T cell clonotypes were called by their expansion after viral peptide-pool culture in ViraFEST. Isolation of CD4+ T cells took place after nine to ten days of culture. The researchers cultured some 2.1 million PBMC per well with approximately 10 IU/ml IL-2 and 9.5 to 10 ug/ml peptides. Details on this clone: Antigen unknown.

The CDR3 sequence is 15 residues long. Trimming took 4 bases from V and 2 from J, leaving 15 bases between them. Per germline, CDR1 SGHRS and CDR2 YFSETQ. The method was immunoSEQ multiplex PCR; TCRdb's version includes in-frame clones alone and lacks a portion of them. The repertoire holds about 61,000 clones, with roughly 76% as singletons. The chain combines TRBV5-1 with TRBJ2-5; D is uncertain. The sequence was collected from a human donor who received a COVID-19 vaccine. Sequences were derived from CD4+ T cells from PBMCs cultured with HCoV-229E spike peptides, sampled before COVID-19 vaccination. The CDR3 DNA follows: TGCGCCAGCAGCCCACCCGGCAGGTCTCAAGAGACCCAGTACTTC. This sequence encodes CASSPPGRSQETQYF.